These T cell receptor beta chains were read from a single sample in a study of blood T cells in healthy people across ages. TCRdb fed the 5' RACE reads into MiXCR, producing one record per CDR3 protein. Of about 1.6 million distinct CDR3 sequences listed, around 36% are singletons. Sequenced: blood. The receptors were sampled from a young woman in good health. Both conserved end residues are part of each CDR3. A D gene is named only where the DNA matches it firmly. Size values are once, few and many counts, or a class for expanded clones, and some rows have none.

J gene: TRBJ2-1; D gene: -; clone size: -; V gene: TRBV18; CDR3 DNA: TGTGCCAGCTCACCATCACAAAACAATGAGCAGTTCTTC; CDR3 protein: CASSPSQNNEQFF
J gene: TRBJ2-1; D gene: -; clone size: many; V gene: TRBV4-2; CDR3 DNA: TGTGCCAGCAGCCAAGGCAGGGCCAGTGAGCAGTTCTTC; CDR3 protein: CASSQGRASEQFF
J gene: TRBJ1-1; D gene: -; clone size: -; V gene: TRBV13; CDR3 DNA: TGTGCCAGCAGCTTAAGGGGGATGGGATCGAACACTGAAGCTTTCTTT; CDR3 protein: CASSLRGMGSNTEAFF
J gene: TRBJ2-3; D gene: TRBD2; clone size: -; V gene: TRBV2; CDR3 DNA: TGTGCCAGCAGTGAATATCGGGGGGGTGCAGATACGCAGTATTTT; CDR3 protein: CASSEYRGGADTQYF
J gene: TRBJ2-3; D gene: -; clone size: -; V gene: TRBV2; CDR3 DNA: TGTGCCAGCAGCTTAACTTCCGGCCTTCTCACAGATACGCAGTATTTT; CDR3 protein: CASSLTSGLLTDTQYF
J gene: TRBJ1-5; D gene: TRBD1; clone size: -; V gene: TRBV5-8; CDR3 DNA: TGTGCCAGCAGCCGAGGGACAGGGGGCAGTCAGCCCCAGCATTTT; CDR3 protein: CASSRGTGGSQPQHF
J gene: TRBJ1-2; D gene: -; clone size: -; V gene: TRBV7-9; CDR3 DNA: TGTGCCAGCAGCTCCCCCAGGGAGGGGGTTGACTATGGCTACACCTTC; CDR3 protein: CASSSPREGVDYGYTF
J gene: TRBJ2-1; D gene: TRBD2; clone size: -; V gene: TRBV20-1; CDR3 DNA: TGCAGTGCCGCGGGGGGCAGGATCAATGAGCAGTTCTTC; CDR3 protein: CSAAGGRINEQFF
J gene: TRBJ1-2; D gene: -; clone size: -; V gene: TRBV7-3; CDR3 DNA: TGTGCCAGCAGCTGGGACGGGGAAGGTGGCTACACCTTC; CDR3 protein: CASSWDGEGGYTF
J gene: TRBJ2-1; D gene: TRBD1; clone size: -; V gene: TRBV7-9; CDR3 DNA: TGTGCCAGCAGCCCCTACTCACCGGGACAGTTGGCGCCGTTCTTC; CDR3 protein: CASSPYSPGQLAPFF
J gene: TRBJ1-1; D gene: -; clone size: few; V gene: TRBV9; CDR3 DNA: TGTGCCAGCAGCGTAGGTATGGGAACAGGGCCGAACACTGAAGCTTTCTTT; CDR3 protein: CASSVGMGTGPNTEAFF
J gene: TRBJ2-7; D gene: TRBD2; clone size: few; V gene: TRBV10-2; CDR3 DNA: TGCGCCAGCAGGGAACTAGCGGGGGTGAGAAGTTCCTACGAGCAGTACTTC; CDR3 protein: CASRELAGVRSSYEQYF
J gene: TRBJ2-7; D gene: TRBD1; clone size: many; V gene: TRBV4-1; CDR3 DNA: TGCGCCAGCAGCCAAGTCTACCGGGACAGGGGGGGGTACGAGCAGTACTTC; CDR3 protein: CASSQVYRDRGGYEQYF
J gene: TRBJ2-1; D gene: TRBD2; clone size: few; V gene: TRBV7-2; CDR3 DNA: TGTACCAGCAGCCAGACTTCAAGCGGGGGGCCCTACAATGAGCAGTTCTTC; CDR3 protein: CTSSQTSSGGPYNEQFF
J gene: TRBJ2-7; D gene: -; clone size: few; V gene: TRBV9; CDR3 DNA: TGTGCCAGCAGCGTAGATGTGCGAGCCTCCGAGCAGTACTTC; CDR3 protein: CASSVDVRASEQYF
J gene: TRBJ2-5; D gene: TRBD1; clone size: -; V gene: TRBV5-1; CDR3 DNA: TGCGCCAGCAGTAGCACAGGGGGTAAAGAGACCCAGTACTTC; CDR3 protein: CASSSTGGKETQYF
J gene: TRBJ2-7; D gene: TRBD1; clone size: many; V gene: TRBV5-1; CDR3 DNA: TGCGCCAGCAGCTGGGGAGACAGGGGAGACGAGCAGTACTTC; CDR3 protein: CASSWGDRGDEQYF
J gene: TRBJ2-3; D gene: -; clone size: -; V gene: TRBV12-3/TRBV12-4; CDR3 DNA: TGTGCCAGCAGTGCGACTAGAAAAAATACGCAGTATTTT; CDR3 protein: CASSATRKNTQYF
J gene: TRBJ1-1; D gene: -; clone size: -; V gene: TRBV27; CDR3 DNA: TGTGCCAGCAGTTTATGGCCCCGGACCATAAAGAATCGAGCTAGGGGAAACACTGAAGCTTTCTTT; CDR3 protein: CASSLWPRTIKNRARGNTEAFF
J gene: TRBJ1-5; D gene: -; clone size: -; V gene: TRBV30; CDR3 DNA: TGTGCCTGGAAGCGACCTTCCAGCAATCAGCCCCAGCATTTT; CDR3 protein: CAWKRPSSNQPQHF
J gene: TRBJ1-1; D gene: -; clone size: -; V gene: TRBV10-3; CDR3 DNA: TGTGCCATCAGTGAAATGGGGGGAAGGACTTTCTTT; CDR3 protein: CAISEMGGRTFF
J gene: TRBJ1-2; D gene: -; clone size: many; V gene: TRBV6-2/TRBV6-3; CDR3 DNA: TGTGCCAGCTCAGATCGGGGCTACACCTTC; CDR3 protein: CASSDRGYTF
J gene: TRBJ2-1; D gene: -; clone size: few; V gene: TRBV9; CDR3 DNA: TGTGCCAGCAGCGTAGAGGTTTACAATGAGCAGTTCTTC; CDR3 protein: CASSVEVYNEQFF
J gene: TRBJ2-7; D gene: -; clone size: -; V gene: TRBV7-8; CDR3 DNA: TGTGCCAGCAGCTTAAACACGGAGCAGTACTTC; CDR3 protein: CASSLNTEQYF
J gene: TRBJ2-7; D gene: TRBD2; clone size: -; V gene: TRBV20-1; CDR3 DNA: TGCAGTGCTAGCGGACTAGCGGGAGTTACAATATACGAGCAGTACTTC; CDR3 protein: CSASGLAGVTIYEQYF
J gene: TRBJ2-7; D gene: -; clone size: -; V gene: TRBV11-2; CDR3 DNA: TGTGCCAGCAGCTTAGATGGTCGCTACACCGAGCAGTACTTC; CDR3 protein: CASSLDGRYTEQYF
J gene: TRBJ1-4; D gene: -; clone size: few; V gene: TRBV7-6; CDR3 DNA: TGTGCCAGCAGCTTTGATGTTCCGCCCAATGAAAAACTGTTTTTT; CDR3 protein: CASSFDVPPNEKLFF
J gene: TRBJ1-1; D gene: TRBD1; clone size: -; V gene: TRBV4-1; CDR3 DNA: TGCGCCAGCAGCCAAGGACTTGGACAGGGCGCGAAAATTGAAGCTTTCTTT; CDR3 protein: CASSQGLGQGAKIEAFF
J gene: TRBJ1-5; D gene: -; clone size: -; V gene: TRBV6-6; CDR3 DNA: TGTGCCAGCAGTACCGGCCAAAGGGCGGAGAGCAATCAGCCCCAGCATTTT; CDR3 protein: CASSTGQRAESNQPQHF
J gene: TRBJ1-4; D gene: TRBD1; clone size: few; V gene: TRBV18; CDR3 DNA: TGTGCCAGCTCACCACAGCAGGGGGTGAGTGAAAAACTGTTTTTT; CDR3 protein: CASSPQQGVSEKLFF
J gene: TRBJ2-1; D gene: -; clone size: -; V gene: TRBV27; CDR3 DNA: TGTGCCAGCAGTTTAGTGGTCGGCGGGCTGCACAATGAGCAGTTCTTC; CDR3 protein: CASSLVVGGLHNEQFF
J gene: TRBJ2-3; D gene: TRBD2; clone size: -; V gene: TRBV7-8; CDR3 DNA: TGTGCCAGCAGCTTTCCGGGACTAGCGGGAAAGGATACGCAGTATTTT; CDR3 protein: CASSFPGLAGKDTQYF
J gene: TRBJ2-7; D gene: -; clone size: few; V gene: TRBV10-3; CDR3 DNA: TGTGCCATCAGTGTTGAACGGTTCTACGAGCAGTACTTC; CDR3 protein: CAISVERFYEQYF
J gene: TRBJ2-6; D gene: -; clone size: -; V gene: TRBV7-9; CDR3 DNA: TGTGCCAGCAGCAGACCTGGACGGAACTCTGGGGCCAACGTCCTGACTTTC; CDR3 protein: CASSRPGRNSGANVLTF
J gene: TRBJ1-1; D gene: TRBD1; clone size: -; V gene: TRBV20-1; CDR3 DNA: TGCAGTGCTGGGCGAGGACAGGGCGCCGAAGCTTTCTTT; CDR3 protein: CSAGRGQGAEAFF
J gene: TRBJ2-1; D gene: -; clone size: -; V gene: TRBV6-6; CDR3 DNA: TGTGCCAGCAGCCGGAGTCCGAATGAGCAGTTCTTC; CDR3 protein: CASSRSPNEQFF
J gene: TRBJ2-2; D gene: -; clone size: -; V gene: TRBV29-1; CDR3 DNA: TGCAGCGCGAGAGGGCAGGGTCGGGGACCGGAATTGGCGAACACCGGGGAGCTGTTTTTT; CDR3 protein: CSARGQGRGPELANTGELFF
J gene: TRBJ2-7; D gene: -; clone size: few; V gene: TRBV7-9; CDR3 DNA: TGTGCCAGCAGCTTCGGCAGTTCCTCCTACGAGCAGTACTTC; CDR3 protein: CASSFGSSSYEQYF
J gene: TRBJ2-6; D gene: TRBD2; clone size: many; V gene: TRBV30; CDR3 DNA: TGTGCCTGGAGTCGACTAGCGGGAGCTGCTGGGGCCAACGTCCTGACTTTC; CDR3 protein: CAWSRLAGAAGANVLTF
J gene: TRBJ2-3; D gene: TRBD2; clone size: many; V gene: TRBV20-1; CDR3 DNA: TGCAGTGCCCAGCCGCTAGCGGGGGGGAAGGATACGCAGTATTTT; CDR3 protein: CSAQPLAGGKDTQYF
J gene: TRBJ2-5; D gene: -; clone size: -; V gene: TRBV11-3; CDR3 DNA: TGTGCCAGCAGCTTAAAGTACTGGGAGACCCAGTACTTC; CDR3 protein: CASSLKYWETQYF
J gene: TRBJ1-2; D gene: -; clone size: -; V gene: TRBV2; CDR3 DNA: TGTGCCAGCAGTGAGCAGACGACACATAACTATGGCTACACCTTC; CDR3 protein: CASSEQTTHNYGYTF
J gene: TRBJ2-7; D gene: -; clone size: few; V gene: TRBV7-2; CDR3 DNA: TGTGCCAGCAGCTTCCTCCCCGGAAGGGGCCCCTACGAGCAGTACTTC; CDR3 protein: CASSFLPGRGPYEQYF
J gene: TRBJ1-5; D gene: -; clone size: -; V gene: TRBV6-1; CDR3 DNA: TGTGCCAGCAGTAAAGACCCGGGAGGTAGCAATCAGCCCCAGCATTTT; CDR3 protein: CASSKDPGGSNQPQHF